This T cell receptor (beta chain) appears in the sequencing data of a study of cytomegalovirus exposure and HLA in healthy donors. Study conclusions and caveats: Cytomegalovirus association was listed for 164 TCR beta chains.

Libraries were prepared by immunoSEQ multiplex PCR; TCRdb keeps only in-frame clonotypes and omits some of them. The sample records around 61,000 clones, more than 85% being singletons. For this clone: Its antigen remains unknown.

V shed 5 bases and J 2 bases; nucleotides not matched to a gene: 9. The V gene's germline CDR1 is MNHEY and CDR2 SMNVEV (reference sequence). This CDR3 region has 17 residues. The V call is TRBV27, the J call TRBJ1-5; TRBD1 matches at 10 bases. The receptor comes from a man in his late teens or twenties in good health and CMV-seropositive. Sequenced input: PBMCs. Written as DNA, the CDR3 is TGTGCCAGCAGTCCAAAGACAGGGGGCACGGGCAATCAGCCCCAGCATTTT. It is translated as CASSPKTGGTGNQPQHF.